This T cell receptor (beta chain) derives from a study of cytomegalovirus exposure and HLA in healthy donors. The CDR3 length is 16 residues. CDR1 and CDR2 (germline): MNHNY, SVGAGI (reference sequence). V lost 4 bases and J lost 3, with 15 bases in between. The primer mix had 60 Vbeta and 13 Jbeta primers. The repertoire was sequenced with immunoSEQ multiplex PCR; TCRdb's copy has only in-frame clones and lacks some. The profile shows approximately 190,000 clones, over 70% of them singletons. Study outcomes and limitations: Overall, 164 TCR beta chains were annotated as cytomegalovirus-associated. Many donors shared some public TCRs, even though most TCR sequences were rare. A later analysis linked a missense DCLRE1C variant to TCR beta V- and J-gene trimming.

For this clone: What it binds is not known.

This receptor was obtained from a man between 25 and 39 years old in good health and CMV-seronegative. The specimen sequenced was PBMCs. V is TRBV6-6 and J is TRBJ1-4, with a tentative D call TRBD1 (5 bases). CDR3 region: CASSSPHGGANEKLFF. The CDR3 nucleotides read TGTGCCAGCAGTTCGCCACACGGAGGGGCTAATGAAAAACTGTTTTTT.